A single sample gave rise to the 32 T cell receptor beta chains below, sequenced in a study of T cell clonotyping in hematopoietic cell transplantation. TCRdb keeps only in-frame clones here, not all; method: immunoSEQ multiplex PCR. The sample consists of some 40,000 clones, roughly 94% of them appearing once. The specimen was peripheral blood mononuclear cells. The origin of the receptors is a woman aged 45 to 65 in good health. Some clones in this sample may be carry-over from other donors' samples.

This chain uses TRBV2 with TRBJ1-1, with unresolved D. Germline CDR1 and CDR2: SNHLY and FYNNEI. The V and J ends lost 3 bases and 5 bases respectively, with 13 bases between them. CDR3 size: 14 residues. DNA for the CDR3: TGTGCCAGCAGTGACTTTGGAGGGTTTACTGAAGCTTTCTTT. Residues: CASSDFGGFTEAFF.

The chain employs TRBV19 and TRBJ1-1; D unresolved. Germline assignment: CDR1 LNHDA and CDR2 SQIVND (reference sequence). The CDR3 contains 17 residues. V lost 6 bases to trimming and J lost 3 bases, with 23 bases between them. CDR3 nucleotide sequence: TGTGCCAGTAGAAACCCCCGTATGAGGGCGACGGACACTGAAGCTTTCTTT. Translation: CASRNPRMRATDTEAFF.

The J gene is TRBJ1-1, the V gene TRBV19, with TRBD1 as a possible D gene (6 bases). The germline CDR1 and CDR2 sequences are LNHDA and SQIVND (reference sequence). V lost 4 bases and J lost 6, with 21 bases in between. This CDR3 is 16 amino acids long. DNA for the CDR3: TGTGCCAGTAGTAATACAGGGTTCGGCGGTCTGTCTGAAGCTTTCTTT. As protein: CASSNTGFGGLSEAFF.

Here the CDR3 DNA reads TGTGCCAGCAGTACTACCCTAACGTCCCCCCAGCATTTT. Its protein is CASSTTLTSPQHF. V is TRBV28 and J is TRBJ1-5; D is unresolved. CDR3 length equals 13 residues. Per the germline V gene, CDR1 is MDHEN and CDR2 is SYDVKM. V lost 5 bases to trimming and J lost 10 bases, with 15 bases between them. The full variable domain, with the rest looked up from reference TRBV28 and TRBJ1-5, is DVKVTQSSRYLVKRTGEKVFLECVQDMDHENMFWYRQDPGLGLRLIYFSYDVKMKEKGDIPEGYSVSREKKERFSLILESASTNQTSMYLCASSTTLTSPQHFGDGTRLSIL.

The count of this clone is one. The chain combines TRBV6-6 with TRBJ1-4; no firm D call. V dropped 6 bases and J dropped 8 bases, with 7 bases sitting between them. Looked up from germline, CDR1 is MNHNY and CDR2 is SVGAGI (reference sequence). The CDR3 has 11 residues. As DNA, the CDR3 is TGTGCCAGCAGATCGGGGGAAAAACTGTTTTTT. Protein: CASRSGEKLFF.

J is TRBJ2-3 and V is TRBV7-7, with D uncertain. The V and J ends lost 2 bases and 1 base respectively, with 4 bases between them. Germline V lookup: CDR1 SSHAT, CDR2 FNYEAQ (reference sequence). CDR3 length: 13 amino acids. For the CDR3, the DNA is TGTGCCAGCAGCTTACAGGGCACAGATACGCAGTATTTT. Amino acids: CASSLQGTDTQYF.

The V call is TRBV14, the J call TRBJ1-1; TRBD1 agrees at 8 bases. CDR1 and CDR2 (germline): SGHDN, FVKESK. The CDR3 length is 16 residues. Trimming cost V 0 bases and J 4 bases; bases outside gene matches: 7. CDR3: CASSQDLGRGPTEAFF. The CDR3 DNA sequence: TGTGCCAGCAGCCAAGATCTTGGCAGGGGGCCCACTGAAGCTTTCTTT.

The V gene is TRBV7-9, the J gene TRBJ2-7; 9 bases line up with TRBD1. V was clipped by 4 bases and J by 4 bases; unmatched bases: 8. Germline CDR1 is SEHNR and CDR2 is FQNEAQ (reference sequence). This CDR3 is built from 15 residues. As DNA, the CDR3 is TGTGCCAGCAGCTCACAACCAGGACAGGGGTACGAGCAGTACTTC. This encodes CASSSQPGQGYEQYF.

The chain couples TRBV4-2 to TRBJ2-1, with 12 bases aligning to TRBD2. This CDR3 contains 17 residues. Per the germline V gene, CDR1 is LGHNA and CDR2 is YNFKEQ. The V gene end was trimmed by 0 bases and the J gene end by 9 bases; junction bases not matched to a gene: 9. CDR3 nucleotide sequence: TGTGCCAGCAGCCAAGATGGCCCTAGCGGGGGGGTGGGTGAGCAGTTCTTC. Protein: CASSQDGPSGGVGEQFF.

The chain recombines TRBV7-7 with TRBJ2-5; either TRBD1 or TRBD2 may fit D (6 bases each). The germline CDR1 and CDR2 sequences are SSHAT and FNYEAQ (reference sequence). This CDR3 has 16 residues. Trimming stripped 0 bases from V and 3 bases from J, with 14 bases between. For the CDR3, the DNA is TGTGCCAGCAGCTTAGCGGGGGGCAGGGGAGAAGAGACCCAGTACTTC. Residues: CASSLAGGRGEETQYF.

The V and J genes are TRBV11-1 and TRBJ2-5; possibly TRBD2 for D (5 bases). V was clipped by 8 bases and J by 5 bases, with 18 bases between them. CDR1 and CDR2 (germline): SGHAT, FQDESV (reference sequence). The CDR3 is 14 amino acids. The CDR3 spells CASSLAIPGETQYF. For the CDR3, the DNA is TGTGCCAGCTCGTTGGCTATCCCGGGGGAGACCCAGTACTTC.

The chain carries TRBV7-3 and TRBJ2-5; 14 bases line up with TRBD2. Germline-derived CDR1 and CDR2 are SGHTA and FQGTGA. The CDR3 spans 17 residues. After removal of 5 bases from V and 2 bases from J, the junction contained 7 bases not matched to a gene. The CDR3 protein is CASSRGTSGGEQETQYF. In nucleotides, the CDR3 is TGTGCCAGCAGCCGCGGGACTAGCGGGGGAGAACAAGAGACCCAGTACTTC.

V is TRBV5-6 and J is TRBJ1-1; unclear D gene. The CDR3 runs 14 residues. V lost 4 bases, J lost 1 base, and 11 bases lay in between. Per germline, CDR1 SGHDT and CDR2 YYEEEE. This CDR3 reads CASSLLTQNTEAFF. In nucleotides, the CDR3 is TGTGCCAGCAGCCTCCTGACTCAGAACACTGAAGCTTTCTTT. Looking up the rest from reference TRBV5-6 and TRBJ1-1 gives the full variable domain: DAGVTQSPTHLIKTRGQQVTLRCSPKSGHDTVSWYQQALGQGPQFIFQYYEEEERQRGNFPDRFSGHQFPNYSSELNVNALLLGDSALYLCASSLLTQNTEAFFGQGTRLTVV.

This CDR3 is CASSIDGARGNTIYF. As DNA, the CDR3 is TGTGCCAGTAGTATTGACGGAGCGCGGGGAAACACCATATATTTT. The chain recombines TRBV19 with TRBJ1-3; D is unresolved. The V end lost 3 bases, the J end lost 4 bases, and 13 bases lay between the germline ends. The germline V gene has CDR1 LNHDA and CDR2 SQIVND (reference sequence). The CDR3 covers 15 residues.

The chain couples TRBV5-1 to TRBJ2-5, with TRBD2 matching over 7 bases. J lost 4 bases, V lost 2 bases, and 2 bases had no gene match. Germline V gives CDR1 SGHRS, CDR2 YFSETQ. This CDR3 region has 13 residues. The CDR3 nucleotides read TGCGCCAGCAGCTTAAGCGGGGTAGAGACCCAGTACTTC. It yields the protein CASSLSGVETQYF.

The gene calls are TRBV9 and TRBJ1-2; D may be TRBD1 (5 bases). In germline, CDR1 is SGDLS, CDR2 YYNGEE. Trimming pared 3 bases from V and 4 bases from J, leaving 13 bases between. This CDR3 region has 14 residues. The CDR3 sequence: CASSGSGQGYGYTF. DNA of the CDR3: TGTGCCAGCAGCGGTTCGGGGCAGGGCTATGGCTACACCTTC.

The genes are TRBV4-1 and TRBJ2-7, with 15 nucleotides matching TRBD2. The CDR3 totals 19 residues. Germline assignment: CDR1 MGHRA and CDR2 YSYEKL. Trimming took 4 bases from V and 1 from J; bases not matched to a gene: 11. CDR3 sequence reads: CASSRTGTSGGTISYEQYF. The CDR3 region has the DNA TGCGCCAGCAGCCGTACAGGGACTAGCGGGGGGACCATATCCTACGAGCAGTACTTC.

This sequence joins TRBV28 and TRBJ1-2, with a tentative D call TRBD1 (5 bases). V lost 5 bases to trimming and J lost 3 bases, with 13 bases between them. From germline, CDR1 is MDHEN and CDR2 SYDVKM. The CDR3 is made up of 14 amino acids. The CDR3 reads CASSASGRYYGYTF. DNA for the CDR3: TGTGCCAGCAGTGCCTCAGGGAGGTACTATGGCTACACCTTC.

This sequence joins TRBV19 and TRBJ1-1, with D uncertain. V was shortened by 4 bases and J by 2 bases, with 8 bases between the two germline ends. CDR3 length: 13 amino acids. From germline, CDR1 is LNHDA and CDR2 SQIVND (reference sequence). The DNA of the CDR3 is TGTGCCAGTAGTACACGAGTTAACACTGAAGCTTTCTTT. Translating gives CASSTRVNTEAFF.

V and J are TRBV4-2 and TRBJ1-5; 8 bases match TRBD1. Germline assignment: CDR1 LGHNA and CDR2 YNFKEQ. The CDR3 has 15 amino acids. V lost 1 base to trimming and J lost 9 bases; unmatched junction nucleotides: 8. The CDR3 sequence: CASSQGRQGFPPQHF. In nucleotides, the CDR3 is TGTGCCAGCAGCCAAGGACGACAGGGGTTCCCGCCCCAGCATTTT.

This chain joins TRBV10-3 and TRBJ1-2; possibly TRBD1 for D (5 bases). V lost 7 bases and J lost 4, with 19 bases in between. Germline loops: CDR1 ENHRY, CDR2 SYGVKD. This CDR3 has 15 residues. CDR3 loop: CAITPDTSWAYGYTF. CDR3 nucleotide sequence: TGTGCCATCACCCCGGACACGTCCTGGGCCTATGGCTACACCTTC.

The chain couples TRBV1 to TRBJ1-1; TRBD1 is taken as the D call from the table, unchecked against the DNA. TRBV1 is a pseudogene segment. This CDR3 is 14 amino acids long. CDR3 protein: CTSGEGTGRPEAFF. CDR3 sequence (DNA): TGCACCAGCGGGGAGGGGACAGGGAGACCTGAAGCTTTCTTT.

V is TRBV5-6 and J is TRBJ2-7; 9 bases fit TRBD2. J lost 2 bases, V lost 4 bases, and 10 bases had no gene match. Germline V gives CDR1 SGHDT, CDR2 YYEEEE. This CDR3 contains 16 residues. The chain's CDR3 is CASSHFTSGPTYEQYF. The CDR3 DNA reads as TGTGCCAGCAGCCATTTTACTAGCGGGCCCACCTACGAGCAGTACTTC. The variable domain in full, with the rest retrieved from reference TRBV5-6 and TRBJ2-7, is DAGVTQSPTHLIKTRGQQVTLRCSPKSGHDTVSWYQQALGQGPQFIFQYYEEEERQRGNFPDRFSGHQFPNYSSELNVNALLLGDSALYLCASSHFTSGPTYEQYFGPGTRLTVT.

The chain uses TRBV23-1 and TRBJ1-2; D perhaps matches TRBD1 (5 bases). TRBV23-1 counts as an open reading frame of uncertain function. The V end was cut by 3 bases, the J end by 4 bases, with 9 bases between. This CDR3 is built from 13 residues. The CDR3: CASSHEGSYGYTF. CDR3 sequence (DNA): TGCGCCAGCAGTCACGAGGGGTCCTATGGCTACACCTTC.

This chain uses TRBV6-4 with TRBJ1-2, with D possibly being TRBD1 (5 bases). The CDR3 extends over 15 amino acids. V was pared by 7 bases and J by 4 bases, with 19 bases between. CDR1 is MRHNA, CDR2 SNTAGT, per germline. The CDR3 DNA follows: TGTGCCAGCATCCGCGAGGGCAGGGACCTCTATGGCTACACCTTC. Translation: CASIREGRDLYGYTF.

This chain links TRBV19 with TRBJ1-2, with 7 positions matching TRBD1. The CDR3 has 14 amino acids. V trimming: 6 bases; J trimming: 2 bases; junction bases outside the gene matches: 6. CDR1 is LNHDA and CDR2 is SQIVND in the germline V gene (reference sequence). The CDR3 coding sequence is TGTGCCAGTAGCCCCTCGGGACAGAACTATGGCTACACCTTC. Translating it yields CASSPSGQNYGYTF.

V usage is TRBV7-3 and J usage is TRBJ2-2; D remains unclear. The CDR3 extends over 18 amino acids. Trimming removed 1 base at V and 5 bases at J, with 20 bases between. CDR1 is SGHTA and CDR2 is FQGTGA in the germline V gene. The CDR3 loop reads CASSLRRVGRHGTGELFF. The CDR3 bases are TGTGCCAGCAGCTTAAGGAGAGTAGGGCGGCATGGGACCGGGGAGCTGTTTTTT. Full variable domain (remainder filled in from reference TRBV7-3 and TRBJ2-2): GAGVSQTPSNKVTEKGKYVELRCDPISGHTALYWYRQSLGQGPEFLIYFQGTGAADDSGLPNDRFFAVRPEGSVSTLKIQRTERGDSAVYLCASSLRRVGRHGTGELFFGEGSRLTVL.

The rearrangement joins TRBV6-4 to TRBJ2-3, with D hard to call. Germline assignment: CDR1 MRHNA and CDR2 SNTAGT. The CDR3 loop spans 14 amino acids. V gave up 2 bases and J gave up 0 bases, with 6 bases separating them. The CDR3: CASSDRASTDTQYF. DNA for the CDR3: TGTGCCAGCAGTGACAGAGCCAGCACAGATACGCAGTATTTT.

CDR3 in amino acids: CASSPSTGEQYF. For the CDR3, the DNA is TGTGCCAGCTCACCTTCGACGGGCGAGCAGTACTTC. This rearrangement joins TRBV18 to TRBJ2-7, with D unresolved. The CDR3 contains 12 residues. V lost 3 bases, J lost 6 bases, and 9 bases lay in between. Germline lookup yields CDR1 KGHSH and CDR2 LQKENI.

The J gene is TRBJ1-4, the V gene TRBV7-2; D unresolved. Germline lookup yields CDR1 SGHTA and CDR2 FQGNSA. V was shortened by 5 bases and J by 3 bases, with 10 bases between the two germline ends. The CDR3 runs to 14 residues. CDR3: CASSPYGPNEKLFF. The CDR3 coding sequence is TGTGCCAGCAGCCCTTATGGGCCTAATGAAAAACTGTTTTTT.

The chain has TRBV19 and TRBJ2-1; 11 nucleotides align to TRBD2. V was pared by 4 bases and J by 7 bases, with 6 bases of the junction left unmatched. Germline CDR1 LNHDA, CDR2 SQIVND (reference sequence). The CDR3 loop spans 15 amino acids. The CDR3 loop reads CASSNSGGAINEQFF. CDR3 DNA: TGTGCCAGTAGTAATAGCGGGGGGGCCATAAATGAGCAGTTCTTC.

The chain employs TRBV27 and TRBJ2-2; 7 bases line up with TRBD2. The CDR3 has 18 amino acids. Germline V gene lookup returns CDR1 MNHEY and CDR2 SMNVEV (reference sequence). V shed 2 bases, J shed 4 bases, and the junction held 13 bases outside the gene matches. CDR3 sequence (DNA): TGTGCCAGCAGTTTAAGGCTGACACGGGGGGTTGGCACCGGGGAGCTGTTTTTT. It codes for CASSLRLTRGVGTGELFF.